A single sample is the source of the 15 T cell receptor beta chains below, sequenced in a study of cytomegalovirus exposure and HLA in healthy donors. Both 60 Vbeta primers and 13 Jbeta primers went into the PCR. Method: immunoSEQ multiplex PCR; TCRdb's copy keeps in-frame clones and lacks some. The sample has some 93,000 clones; 55% to 70% are singletons. The specimen sequenced was PBMCs. All receptors come from a boy aged 5-17 years in good health and CMV-seropositive.

This clone has just a few counts. The CDR3 spells CASSLVGTSGISYNEQFF. The CDR3, as DNA: TGTGCCAGCAGCTTAGTCGGCACTAGCGGGATCTCCTACAATGAGCAGTTCTTC. The chain employs TRBV7-2 and TRBJ2-1; 10 bases map to TRBD2. Trimming took 1 base from V and 0 from J; bases not matched to a gene: 6. The CDR3 has 18 residues. Germline CDR1 is SGHTA and CDR2 is FQGNSA. Supplemented by reference TRBV7-2 and TRBJ2-1, the full variable domain reads GAGVSQSPSNKVTEKGKDVELRCDPISGHTALYWYRQSLGQGLEFLIYFQGNSAPDKSGLPSDRFSAERTGGSVSTLTIQRTQQEDSAVYLCASSLVGTSGISYNEQFFGPGTRLTVL.

This clone was picked up a small number of times. The J gene is TRBJ2-1, the V gene TRBV19; 7 positions agree with TRBD1. The CDR3 has 15 amino acids. The trim removed 3 bases at V and 8 bases at J, leaving 10 bases unmatched. Germline loops: CDR1 LNHDA, CDR2 SQIVND (reference sequence). The CDR3 nucleotides read TGTGCCAGTAGTATCCACAGGGGATCAGTCGATGAGCAGTTCTTC. It encodes CASSIHRGSVDEQFF.

The V call is TRBV18, the J call TRBJ1-1, with a tentative D call TRBD1 (5 bases). The length of the CDR3 is 15 residues. V was shortened by 0 bases and J by 1 base, with 9 bases between the two germline ends. Germline V gene data show CDR1 as KGHSH and CDR2 as LQKENI. The CDR3 DNA reads as TGTGCCAGCTCACCACCCCCCGGGGGGAACACTGAAGCTTTCTTT. Translated, it gives CASSPPPGGNTEAFF.

V usage is TRBV18 and J usage is TRBJ1-4; tentative D call: TRBD1 (6 bases). From germline, CDR1 is KGHSH and CDR2 LQKENI. V was shortened by 3 bases and J by 7 bases, with 9 bases between the two germline ends. The CDR3 totals 13 residues. The CDR3 DNA reads TGTGCCAGCTCACCGGGGGCTGGTGAAAAACTGTTTTTT. Its translation: CASSPGAGEKLFF.

V and J are TRBV5-1 and TRBJ2-3, with 11 bases lining up with TRBD2. This CDR3 contains 14 residues. CDR1 and CDR2 (germline): SGHRS, YFSETQ. The V segment lost 5 bases and the J segment 4 bases; nucleotides outside the gene matches: 3. CDR3 nucleotides: TGCGCCAGCAGTAAACTAGCGGGAGCAGATACGCAGTATTTT. This encodes CASSKLAGADTQYF.

The chain has TRBV7-9 and TRBJ2-3, with 9 bases lining up with TRBD1. J was trimmed by 3 bases and V by 8 bases; bases with no gene match: 9. CDR3 length: 15 amino acids. Germline V gives CDR1 SEHNR, CDR2 FQNEAQ (reference sequence). The CDR3 loop reads CASVLTGGETDTQYF. CDR3 nucleotides: TGTGCCAGCGTTCTTACAGGGGGCGAGACAGATACGCAGTATTTT.

The chain couples TRBV5-1 to TRBJ2-7; TRBD1 aligns across 7 bases. The CDR3 length is 14 residues. Trimming removed 7 bases from V and 2 bases from J; junction bases left unmatched: 9. CDR1 and CDR2 from the germline V gene are SGHRS and YFSETQ. Written as DNA, the CDR3 is TGCGCCAGCTTCGAGACAGGGTCAGCCTACGAGCAGTACTTC. Protein product: CASFETGSAYEQYF. The full variable domain, rest sourced from reference TRBV5-1 and TRBJ2-7, is KAGVTQTPRYLIKTRGQQVTLSCSPISGHRSVSWYQQTPGQGLQFLFEYFSETQRNKGNFPGRFSGRQFSNSRSEMNVSTLELGDSALYLCASFETGSAYEQYFGPGTRLTVT.

The chain employs TRBV2 and TRBJ2-7; no firm D call. Germline loops: CDR1 SNHLY, CDR2 FYNNEI. The V end lost 4 bases, the J end lost 4 bases, and 5 bases lay between the germline ends. The CDR3 consists of 11 residues. This chain's CDR3 is CASSVQYEQYF. The CDR3 nucleotides read TGTGCCAGCAGTGTACAGTACGAGCAGTACTTC.

This clone turned up a few times. The chain combines TRBV4-3 with TRBJ2-7; the match to TRBD1 covers 9 bases. Per the germline V gene, CDR1 is LGHNA and CDR2 is YSLEER. The CDR3 extends over 16 amino acids. V shed 3 bases, J shed 0 bases, and the junction held 6 bases outside the gene matches. The CDR3 DNA reads as TGCGCCAGCAGCCACAGCGGGACAGGGTTCTCCTACGAGCAGTACTTC. It is translated as CASSHSGTGFSYEQYF.

The rearrangement links TRBV30 to TRBJ2-1; 7 nucleotides match TRBD2. V lost 4 bases, J lost 7 bases, and 7 bases stayed unmatched. CDR1 GTSNPN and CDR2 SVGIG come from the germline V gene (reference sequence). This CDR3 region has 13 residues. CDR3 nucleotides: TGTGCCTGGACGCGGGAGTCTTGGAATGAGCAGTTCTTC. Its protein product is CAWTRESWNEQFF.

This clone was seen only a few times. Other DNA sequences in this sample translate to the same CDR3. This CDR3 reads CASSLDRGRTDTQYF. CDR3 DNA sequence: TGTGCCAGCAGCTTGGACAGGGGGCGAACAGATACGCAGTATTTT. The chain carries TRBV5-6 and TRBJ2-3, with 9 bases identical to TRBD1. CDR3 length: 15 amino acids. The V gene end was trimmed by 0 bases and the J gene end by 3 bases; junction bases not matched to a gene: 2. The V gene's germline CDR1 is SGHDT and CDR2 YYEEEE.

The chain has TRBV4-2 and TRBJ2-7, with 9 positions matching TRBD2. The CDR3 is 15 amino acids. Germline CDR1 and CDR2: LGHNA and YNFKEQ. J gave up 5 bases and V 1 base, and 6 bases lay outside the gene matches. The CDR3 DNA sequence: TGTGCCAGCAGCCAAGCTTCGCTAGCGGGGCACGAGCAGTACTTC. This codes for CASSQASLAGHEQYF.

The rearrangement uses TRBV6-5 and TRBJ1-1, with 10 bases lining up with TRBD1. The CDR3 consists of 14 residues. V gave up 6 bases and J gave up 1 base; unmatched junction bases: 2. Looked up from germline, CDR1 is MNHEY and CDR2 is SVGAGI. The CDR3 sequence is CASRRDRGNTEAFF. CDR3 nucleotide sequence: TGTGCCAGCAGGAGGGACAGGGGGAACACTGAAGCTTTCTTT.

On this clone itself: Germline is not matched at one junction end, which may reflect a read error. V and J are TRBV2 and TRBJ1-1; 7 bases fit TRBD1. This CDR3 has 13 amino acids. Germline V gene lookup returns CDR1 SNHLY and CDR2 FYNNEI. The CDR3 DNA sequence: TGTGCCAGCAGTATGGACAGGAACCCTGAAGCTTTCTTT. Its translation: CASSMDRNPEAFF. Based on the CDR3 plus reference TRBV2 and TRBJ1-1, the full variable domain is EPEVTQTPSHQVTQMGQEVILRCVPISNHLYFYWYRQILGQKVEFLVSFYNNEISEKSEIFDDQFSVERPDGSNFTLKIRSTKLEDSAMYFCASSMDRNPEAFFGQGTRLTVV.

The CDR3 DNA follows: TGTGCCAGCAGCCAAGATGGTCGGTCCGGGGATGAGCAGTACTTC. It translates to CASSQDGRSGDEQYF. The V and J genes are TRBV4-2 and TRBJ2-7; weak D call: TRBD2 (5 bases). The V end was cut by 0 bases, the J end by 7 bases, with 16 bases between. The CDR3 totals 15 residues. Looked up from germline, CDR1 is LGHNA and CDR2 is YNFKEQ.